The 29 T cell receptor beta chains below come from one sample, sequenced in a study of blood T cell repertoires in COVID-19. Data came from immunoSEQ multiplex PCR; TCRdb stores just in-frame clones and leaves some out. The sample consists of 250,000 to 350,000 clones, roughly 86% of them appearing once. Sequenced sample: peripheral blood. The receptors here all came from a woman aged 25 to 45 who had recovered from COVID-19.

The chain recombines TRBV2 with TRBJ1-2; D is undetermined. The CDR3 spans 13 residues. Germline lookup yields CDR1 SNHLY and CDR2 FYNNEI. V was cut by 2 bases and J by 4 bases, with 8 bases left in between. CDR3 loop: CASSEFPSYGYTF. CDR3 coding DNA: TGTGCCAGCAGTGAATTCCCCTCCTATGGCTACACCTTC.

J is TRBJ2-3 and V is TRBV5-4; the match to TRBD2 covers 7 bases. From germline, CDR1 is SGHNT and CDR2 YYREEE (reference sequence). Germline trimming cut 4 bases from V and 8 bases from J; bases unmatched to any gene: 10. CDR3 length: 14 amino acids. CDR3 loop: CASSASDREATQYF. The CDR3 DNA is TGTGCCAGCAGCGCCTCGGACCGGGAGGCTACGCAGTATTTT.

This sequence joins TRBV2 and TRBJ1-5; D is perhaps TRBD1 (6 bases). Trimming removed 6 bases from V and 3 bases from J, with 12 bases in between. This CDR3 contains 14 residues. Germline CDR1 is SNHLY and CDR2 is FYNNEI. The chain's CDR3 is CASRPDRHNQPQHF. The DNA of the CDR3 is TGTGCCAGCAGGCCCGACAGGCACAATCAGCCCCAGCATTTT.

The chain joins TRBV12-3 or TRBV12-4 to TRBJ1-1; the match to TRBD1 covers 8 bases. The CDR3 is 13 amino acids. The ends lost 5 bases at V and 4 bases at J; junction bases unmatched: 3. The CDR3 loop reads CASSGQGSTEAFF. DNA of the CDR3: TGTGCCAGCAGTGGACAGGGATCCACTGAAGCTTTCTTT.

The rearrangement uses TRBV6-5 and TRBJ1-2; 7 positions match TRBD1. The CDR3 loop spans 16 amino acids. Germline V lookup: CDR1 MNHEY, CDR2 SVGAGI. V dropped 2 bases and J dropped 0; count of bases not matched to a gene: 6. Written as DNA, the CDR3 is TGTGCCAGCAGTTACGACCACAGGGGAGCTAACTATGGCTACACCTTC. Encoded protein: CASSYDHRGANYGYTF.

The CDR3 reads CASSTPGTGTYEQYF. The CDR3 DNA sequence: TGTGCCAGCAGTACCCCCGGGACAGGCACCTACGAGCAGTACTTC. The V gene is TRBV27, the J gene TRBJ2-7; 8 nucleotides align to TRBD1. The CDR3 spans 15 residues. CDR1 and CDR2 from the germline V gene are MNHEY and SMNVEV (reference sequence). Trimming at V came to 5 bases and at J to 2 bases, leaving 8 bases not matched to a gene.

The chain carries TRBV27 and TRBJ2-1; 9 positions agree with TRBD2. In germline, CDR1 is MNHEY, CDR2 SMNVEV (reference sequence). This CDR3 has 15 residues. After removal of 2 bases from V and 6 bases from J, the junction contained 5 bases not matched to a gene. CDR3 sequence reads: CASSLAGGLPNEQFF. The DNA of the CDR3 is TGTGCCAGCAGTTTAGCGGGGGGGCTCCCCAATGAGCAGTTCTTC.

This sequence joins TRBV19 and TRBJ2-1, with a weak D call TRBD2 (6 bases). The V end lost 9 bases, the J end lost 6 bases, and 18 bases lay between the germline ends. CDR1 is LNHDA and CDR2 is SQIVND in the germline V gene (reference sequence). CDR3 length: 14 residues. The CDR3 nucleotides are TGTGCCAGCCAGGTGGCTAGCGAGTTCAATGAGCAGTTCTTC. This sequence encodes CASQVASEFNEQFF.

The genes are TRBV7-9 and TRBJ2-3, with 8 bases identical to TRBD2. Germline trimming cut 4 bases from V and 4 bases from J; bases unmatched to any gene: 7. There are 15 residues in the CDR3. Germline values: CDR1 SEHNR, CDR2 FQNEAQ (reference sequence). The CDR3 is CASSYTGGLSDTQYF. The CDR3 nucleotides read TGTGCCAGCAGCTACACGGGGGGGCTATCAGATACGCAGTATTTT.

This sequence joins TRBV7-9 and TRBJ2-3; D possibly corresponds to TRBD2 (6 bases). From germline, CDR1 is SEHNR and CDR2 FQNEAQ (reference sequence). The CDR3 contains 17 residues. With 5 bases removed from V and 2 bases from J, the gap between germline ends came to 20 bases. Here the CDR3 DNA reads TGTGCCAGCAGCGCCCCATCAGGGAGGAACCCCACAGATACGCAGTATTTT. The encoded protein is CASSAPSGRNPTDTQYF.

This chain uses TRBV5-4 with TRBJ2-3; 7 bases line up with TRBD1. V lost 3 bases, J lost 2 bases, and 6 bases stayed unmatched. CDR3 length: 15 amino acids. The germline gives CDR1 SGHNT, CDR2 YYREEE (reference sequence). CDR3 DNA sequence: TGTGCCAGCAGCTATCCCGGGACAGCCACAGATACGCAGTATTTT. Its translation: CASSYPGTATDTQYF.

The CDR3 DNA sequence: TGTGCCAGCAGTACATTTCGGACAGGGTCCACAGATACGCAGTATTTT. It is translated as CASSTFRTGSTDTQYF. The chain employs TRBV5-6 and TRBJ2-3, with 8 bases identical to TRBD1. The trim removed 5 bases at V and 2 bases at J, leaving 10 bases unmatched. The CDR3 spans 16 residues. The V gene's germline CDR1 is SGHDT and CDR2 YYEEEE.

This chain joins TRBV4-1 and TRBJ2-7; TRBD2 is a possible D gene (5 bases). The CDR3 extends over 15 amino acids. The V gene's germline CDR1 is MGHRA and CDR2 YSYEKL. The ends were cut back, 3 bases at V and 2 bases at J, with 14 bases in the middle. CDR3 in DNA: TGCGCCAGCAGCCACGGCCCCGACGGGACCTACGAGCAGTACTTC. It is translated as CASSHGPDGTYEQYF.

The rearrangement uses TRBV10-1 and TRBJ2-7; a possible D gene is TRBD2 (5 bases). Trimming stripped 11 bases from V and 5 bases from J, with 16 bases between. Germline V lookup: CDR1 WNHNN, CDR2 SYGVQD (reference sequence). The CDR3 covers 12 residues. The CDR3 region has the DNA TGCGCCTCTGGTGGGGAGTCGGACGAGCAGTACTTC. It specifies CASGGESDEQYF.

The chain joins TRBV5-4 to TRBJ2-7, with D possibly TRBD2 on 6 matching bases. Trimming removed 6 bases at V and 6 bases at J, with 13 bases between. The CDR3 loop spans 12 amino acids. Looked up from germline, CDR1 is SGHNT and CDR2 is YYREEE (reference sequence). The DNA of the CDR3 is TGTGCCAGCAATTTGGTGGGGGGCGAGCAGTACTTC. This gives the protein CASNLVGGEQYF.

The V and J genes are TRBV10-3 and TRBJ1-2, with D possibly matching TRBD1 (6 bases). Germline CDR1 reads ENHRY; CDR2 reads SYGVKD. V was trimmed by 5 bases and J by 4 bases, leaving 8 bases between them. The CDR3 has 12 amino acids. Here the CDR3 DNA reads TGTGCCATCAGTACAGGGCTCTATGGCTACACCTTC. It translates to CAISTGLYGYTF.

V and J are TRBV7-8 and TRBJ2-1; 9 bases align to TRBD1. The junction had 6 bases not matched to a gene; V was cut back by 5 bases and J by 7 bases. This CDR3 has 14 amino acids. CDR1 and CDR2 from the germline V gene are SGHVS and FQNEAQ. CDR3 sequence: CASSEGGQGNEQFF. CDR3 in DNA: TGTGCCAGCAGCGAAGGGGGACAGGGTAATGAGCAGTTCTTC.

J is TRBJ1-3 and V is TRBV3-1 (or the pseudogene TRBV3-2); no definite D call. The germline V and J ends were trimmed by 4 bases and 0 bases, with 7 bases remaining between them. The CDR3 consists of 14 residues. Germline CDR1 reads LGHDT; CDR2 reads YNNKEL (reference sequence). The CDR3: CASSLRSSGNTIYF. CDR3 in DNA: TGTGCCAGCAGCCTAAGGAGCTCTGGAAACACCATATATTTT.

This chain joins TRBV7-9 and TRBJ2-4; 8 nucleotides line up with TRBD1. The CDR3 extends over 14 amino acids. Germline CDR1 and CDR2: SEHNR and FQNEAQ (reference sequence). The J segment lost 9 bases and the V segment lost 5 bases, leaving 9 bases of the junction unmatched. The chain's CDR3 is CASSPPPGGGIQYF. The CDR3 DNA is TGTGCCAGCAGCCCCCCCCCAGGGGGCGGCATTCAGTACTTC.

The chain recombines TRBV4-3 with TRBJ2-5; weak D call: TRBD2 (5 bases). Germline V lookup: CDR1 LGHNA, CDR2 YSLEER. V dropped 4 bases and J dropped 5 bases, with 11 bases sitting between them. CDR3 size: 13 residues. CDR3: CASSLSRGETQYF. The CDR3 coding sequence is TGCGCCAGCAGCCTGTCTAGAGGGGAGACCCAGTACTTC.

The rearrangement links TRBV24-1 to TRBJ2-3; 10 bases are a match to TRBD1. The germline gives CDR1 KGHDR, CDR2 SFDVKD. The CDR3 consists of 13 residues. Germline trimming cut 9 bases from V and 4 bases from J; bases unmatched to any gene: 3. The CDR3 spells CATGTGAPDTQYF. CDR3 sequence (DNA): TGTGCCACCGGGACAGGGGCCCCAGATACGCAGTATTTT.

This sequence joins TRBV6-5 and TRBJ2-5, with D maybe TRBD2 (6 bases). Between the trimmed V and J ends, which lost 6 bases and 2 bases, there was a span of 13 bases. The CDR3 is made up of 14 amino acids. Germline V gene lookup returns CDR1 MNHEY and CDR2 SVGAGI. In DNA form, the CDR3 reads TGTGCCAGCAGACTAGCAAGGGGACAAGAGACCCAGTACTTC. The encoded protein is CASRLARGQETQYF.

This sequence joins TRBV19 and TRBJ2-3; 10 nucleotides match TRBD2. With 7 bases clipped from V and 4 bases from J, the junction kept 5 bases outside the gene matches. CDR3 length equals 14 residues. The germline gives CDR1 LNHDA, CDR2 SQIVND (reference sequence). The CDR3 protein is CASKASGSPDTQYF. Here the CDR3 DNA reads TGTGCCAGTAAGGCTAGCGGGAGCCCAGATACGCAGTATTTT.

The V gene is TRBV4-1, the J gene TRBJ1-2; no reliable D call. Trimming shortened V by 0 bases and J by 5 bases, and 10 bases separated the two germline ends. The CDR3 has 14 amino acids. Germline V gives CDR1 MGHRA, CDR2 YSYEKL. The CDR3 coding sequence is TGCGCCAGCAGCCAAGATAGGTCGGGTTATGGCTACACCTTC. Amino acid sequence: CASSQDRSGYGYTF.

The genes are TRBV4-2 and TRBJ2-3, with D tentatively TRBD2 (5 bases). Trimming removed 4 bases at V and 5 bases at J, with 13 bases between. From germline, CDR1 is LGHNA and CDR2 YNFKEQ. The CDR3 extends over 14 amino acids. The DNA for the CDR3 is TGTGCCAGCAGCCTTTCTATGGGAGAAGATACGCAGTATTTT. It yields the protein CASSLSMGEDTQYF.

This sequence joins TRBV3-1 (or the pseudogene TRBV3-2) and TRBJ1-6, with 7 bases identical to TRBD1. The CDR3 covers 14 residues. From germline, CDR1 is LGHDT and CDR2 YNNKEL (reference sequence). V was clipped by 5 bases and J by 11 bases; unmatched bases: 9. CDR3 in amino acids: CASSFTGATAPLHF. The CDR3 region has the DNA TGTGCCAGCAGCTTTACAGGGGCAACCGCACCCCTCCACTTT.

The CDR3 protein is CASSHTSWGQGSGNTIYF. In nucleotides, the CDR3 is TGTGCCAGCAGTCACACCTCTTGGGGACAGGGGTCTGGAAACACCATATATTTT. The rearrangement links TRBV6-6 to TRBJ1-3; TRBD1 agrees at 10 bases. Trimming took 5 bases from V and 1 from J; bases not matched to a gene: 11. CDR1 and CDR2 (germline): MNHNY, SVGAGI (reference sequence). The CDR3 is 18 residues long.

The V and J genes are TRBV19 and TRBJ2-3; weak D call: TRBD1 (5 bases). Trimming took 3 bases from V and 2 from J, leaving 15 bases between them. The CDR3 runs to 16 residues. The germline gives CDR1 LNHDA, CDR2 SQIVND (reference sequence). CDR3 protein: CASSIDIGAYTDTQYF. In DNA form, the CDR3 reads TGTGCCAGTAGTATTGATATAGGGGCTTACACAGATACGCAGTATTTT.

This chain connects TRBV3-1 (or the pseudogene TRBV3-2) to TRBJ2-1, with 9 bases fitting TRBD2. The J segment lost 10 bases and the V segment lost 7 bases, leaving 20 bases of the junction unmatched. Germline values: CDR1 LGHDT, CDR2 YNNKEL (reference sequence). The CDR3 extends over 17 amino acids. The DNA of the CDR3 is TGTGCCAGCACCAACAACCCTCCGGGACTAGCTAATTCGGAGCAGTTCTTC. Protein sequence: CASTNNPPGLANSEQFF.